The next 10 T cell receptor beta chains were all read from a single sample in a study of shared clonotypes between healthy human individuals. Only CD45RO-negative cells positively selected for CCR7 counted as naive CD8 cells, so terminally differentiated effector memory CD45RA+ cells were excluded. The method was immunoSEQ multiplex PCR; TCRdb's version includes in-frame clones alone and lacks a portion of them. There are approximately 840,000 clones in the sample; roughly 96% occur only once, and less than 0.25% lies in the top ten. The sample was naive CD8+ T cells sorted from blood. The receptors here all came from a young man in good health.

The chain combines TRBV10-3 with TRBJ2-1, with 8 bases that match TRBD2. CDR3 length equals 13 residues. After removal of 9 bases from V and 3 bases from J, the junction contained 4 bases not matched to a gene. The germline V gene has CDR1 ENHRY and CDR2 SYGVKD. The chain's CDR3 is CAIWTSSYNEQFF. CDR3 in DNA: TGTGCCATTTGGACTAGCAGCTACAATGAGCAGTTCTTC.

The chain combines TRBV19 with TRBJ2-1; 8 nucleotides match TRBD2. Germline CDR1 reads LNHDA; CDR2 reads SQIVND (reference sequence). The CDR3 spans 15 residues. Germline trimming cut 6 bases from V and 0 bases from J; bases unmatched to any gene: 4. CDR3 in amino acids: CASRVAGSSYNEQFF. CDR3 sequence (DNA): TGTGCCAGTAGAGTAGCGGGAAGCTCCTACAATGAGCAGTTCTTC.

DNA for the CDR3: TGTGCCAGCAGCCAAGCTTTCGGGCGGGGCGGTGGTCCCTACGAGCAGTACTTC. Amino acids: CASSQAFGRGGGPYEQYF. The gene calls are TRBV14 and TRBJ2-7, with TRBD2 as a possible D gene (6 bases). Trimming stripped 1 base from V and 2 bases from J, with 21 bases between. The CDR3 spans 18 residues. The germline gives CDR1 SGHDN, CDR2 FVKESK.

The V call is TRBV19, the J call TRBJ2-5; 10 positions agree with TRBD1. With 9 bases clipped from V and 2 bases from J, the junction kept 12 bases outside the gene matches. This CDR3 has 16 amino acids. Germline V CDR1 and CDR2: LNHDA, SQIVND (reference sequence). CDR3 in DNA: TGTGCCAGGTTTCCGGGACAGGGGATCTTACAAGAGACCCAGTACTTC. Protein sequence: CARFPGQGILQETQYF.

The V and J genes are TRBV14 and TRBJ1-5; D call uncertain. Germline V CDR1 and CDR2: SGHDN, FVKESK. The CDR3 has 14 residues. V lost 4 bases and J 1 base, leaving 8 bases between the germline ends. CDR3 amino acids: CASSLVGSNQPQHF. As DNA, the CDR3 is TGTGCCAGCAGCCTTGTTGGGAGCAATCAGCCCCAGCATTTT. The full variable domain, with the rest looked up from reference TRBV14 and TRBJ1-5, is EAGVTQFPSHSVIEKGQTVTLRCDPISGHDNLYWYRRVMGKEIKFLLHFVKESKQDESGMPNNRFLAERTGGTYSTLKVQPAELEDSGVYFCASSLVGSNQPQHFGDGTRLSIL.

J is TRBJ2-1 and V is TRBV7-9; TRBD1 matches at 9 bases. This CDR3 is 17 amino acids long. Germline V gene lookup returns CDR1 SEHNR and CDR2 FQNEAQ (reference sequence). The J segment lost 2 bases and the V segment lost 2 bases, leaving 7 bases of the junction unmatched. The CDR3 region has the DNA TGTGCCAGCAGCTTAACGGGACAGGGTTTCACCTACAATGAGCAGTTCTTC. It is translated as CASSLTGQGFTYNEQFF.

The table lists this clone with a few counts. This CDR3 is CASSVVGTGDEQYF. The CDR3 region has the DNA TGTGCCAGCAGCGTAGTCGGGACAGGGGACGAGCAGTACTTC. This sequence joins TRBV9 and TRBJ2-7; 10 positions match TRBD1. The V segment lost 0 bases and the J segment 5 bases; nucleotides outside the gene matches: 2. The CDR3 sequence is 14 residues long. CDR1 and CDR2 from the germline V gene are SGDLS and YYNGEE.

The V gene is TRBV7-9, the J gene TRBJ2-3, with 11 bases fitting TRBD2. Trimming took 4 bases from V and 2 from J; bases not matched to a gene: 8. Per the germline V gene, CDR1 is SEHNR and CDR2 is FQNEAQ (reference sequence). The CDR3 totals 17 residues. The CDR3 reads CASSSLTSGSATDTQYF. The CDR3 DNA sequence: TGTGCCAGCAGCTCCTTAACTAGCGGGAGCGCCACAGATACGCAGTATTTT.

The chain is built from TRBV6-5 and TRBJ2-2, with D maybe TRBD2 (6 bases). The CDR3 has 14 amino acids. Trimming took 10 bases from V and 7 from J, leaving 19 bases between them. The germline V gene encodes CDR1 MNHEY and CDR2 SVGAGI. In DNA form, the CDR3 reads TGTGCCACGCGGGACGGAACATATAGCGGGGAGCTGTTTTTT. This codes for CATRDGTYSGELFF.

V and J are TRBV5-1 and TRBJ2-1; 10 bases are a match to TRBD2. The germline CDR1 and CDR2 sequences are SGHRS and YFSETQ. The CDR3 is made up of 17 amino acids. Losses at the gene ends were 0 bases for V and 8 bases for J; bases not matched to a gene: 11. The CDR3 here is CASSLVLAGATGHEQFF. The CDR3, as DNA: TGCGCCAGCAGCTTGGTGCTAGCGGGAGCGACTGGGCATGAGCAGTTCTTC.